Listed here are 15 T cell receptor beta chains from one sample, sequenced in a study of chemoradiotherapy in HPV16-positive cancers (dated by TCRdb to the early 2020s). Preparation of the library involved the immunoSEQ multiplex PCR assay. TCRdb took this table from immuneACCESS and kept in-frame rearrangements with V and J called. Such tables lack part of the clones; where checked against another copy, unresolved V genes explain under half of the gap, and the rest is unexplained. The sample includes approximately 27,000 clones, with more than 75% observed a single time. Approximately 5.1% of the sample rests with the top ten. Sequencing was performed on blood, taken from a patient who underwent chemoradiotherapy. The receptors originated from a human donor with HPV-associated anogenital cancer.

The V call is TRBV7-2, the J call TRBJ2-3; D not certain. The CDR3 loop spans 15 amino acids. V was pared by 1 base and J by 6 bases, with 14 bases between. Germline V lookup: CDR1 SGHTA, CDR2 FQGNSA. The CDR3 loop is CASSLETTVRDTQYF. The DNA of the CDR3 is TGTGCCAGCAGCTTAGAAACCACAGTGAGGGATACGCAGTATTTT. Full variable domain (remainder filled in from reference TRBV7-2 and TRBJ2-3): GAGVSQSPSNKVTEKGKDVELRCDPISGHTALYWYRQSLGQGLEFLIYFQGNSAPDKSGLPSDRFSAERTGGSVSTLTIQRTQQEDSAVYLCASSLETTVRDTQYFGPGTRLTVL.

V and J are TRBV2 and TRBJ2-2; D is ambiguous. Trimming took off 6 bases at V and 5 bases at J, with 10 bases between the two ends. The CDR3 contains 13 residues. The germline V gene encodes CDR1 SNHLY and CDR2 FYNNEI. The CDR3 bases are TGTGCCAGCAGGGCCACACGGACCGGGGAGCTGTTTTTT. This sequence encodes CASRATRTGELFF.

V usage is TRBV27 and J usage is TRBJ2-3, with no clear D. The germline V gene encodes CDR1 MNHEY and CDR2 SMNVEV (reference sequence). The CDR3 has 13 amino acids. V lost 6 bases to trimming and J lost 0 bases, with 7 bases between them. The CDR3 is CASRLMSTDTQYF. The CDR3 bases are TGTGCCAGCAGGCTGATGAGCACAGATACGCAGTATTTT.

V is TRBV6-5 and J is TRBJ1-6; D remains unclear. CDR3 length: 14 amino acids. Trimming took 4 bases from V and 8 from J, leaving 12 bases between them. The germline V gene encodes CDR1 MNHEY and CDR2 SVGAGI. The chain's CDR3 is CASSSEEGYSPLHF. The DNA of the CDR3 is TGTGCCAGCAGTTCTGAGGAGGGTTATTCACCCCTCCACTTT.

This chain joins TRBV15 and TRBJ2-3; D is unclear. CDR1 and CDR2 (germline): LNHNV, YYDKDF (reference sequence). The CDR3 length is 16 residues. The V gene lost 3 bases and the J gene lost 1 base, with 14 bases spanning the gap. Written as DNA, the CDR3 is TGTGCCACCAGCAGCACCGTTGGTTCAGGCACAGATACGCAGTATTTT. Its translation: CATSSTVGSGTDTQYF.

The chain couples TRBV19 to TRBJ2-7; 8 bases are a match to TRBD1. The CDR3 runs 15 residues. V trimming: 5 bases; J trimming: 1 base; junction bases outside the gene matches: 7. Germline V lookup: CDR1 LNHDA, CDR2 SQIVND (reference sequence). The CDR3 protein is CASSSGGSKSYEQYF. Here the CDR3 DNA reads TGTGCCAGTAGTTCAGGGGGCAGTAAATCCTACGAGCAGTACTTC. The full variable domain, with the rest looked up from reference TRBV19 and TRBJ2-7, is DGGITQSPKYLFRKEGQNVTLSCEQNLNHDAMYWYRQDPGQGLRLIYYSQIVNDFQKGDIAEGYSVSREKKESFPLTVTSAQKNPTAFYLCASSSGGSKSYEQYFGPGTRLTVT.

The chain recombines TRBV5-6 with TRBJ2-1; TRBD1 matches 8 bases. Germline V gene data show CDR1 as SGHDT and CDR2 as YYEEEE. The CDR3 loop spans 15 amino acids. J was trimmed by 3 bases and V by 2 bases; bases with no gene match: 4. The CDR3 sequence is CASSFGTGDYNEQFF. The CDR3 DNA sequence: TGTGCCAGCAGCTTTGGGACAGGTGACTACAATGAGCAGTTCTTC.

This chain uses TRBV23-1 with TRBJ1-5, with 7 bases identical to TRBD1. TRBV23-1 is known as an ORF, though its function is uncertain. The CDR3 is 17 amino acids. V trimming: 4 bases; J trimming: 0 bases; junction bases outside the gene matches: 9. The DNA of the CDR3 is TGCGCCAGCAGTCGACCGATGACAGGGCATAGCAATCAGCCCCAGCATTTT. Residues: CASSRPMTGHSNQPQHF.

The chain recombines TRBV11-2 with TRBJ1-2; TRBD1 might be the D (6 bases). Trimming removed 0 bases at V and 10 bases at J, with 15 bases between. Germline V gene sequence: CDR1 SGHAT, CDR2 FQNNGV. The CDR3 has 14 residues. CDR3 in amino acids: CASSLDRGISDYTF. The CDR3 nucleotides are TGTGCCAGCAGCTTAGACAGGGGAATCTCGGACTACACCTTC. Using reference TRBV11-2 and TRBJ1-2 for the parts outside the CDR3, the full variable domain is EAGVAQSPRYKIIEKRQSVAFWCNPISGHATLYWYQQILGQGPKLLIQFQNNGVVDDSQLPKDRFSAERLKGVDSTLKIQPAKLEDSAVYLCASSLDRGISDYTFGSGTRLTVV.

This chain joins TRBV6-1 and TRBJ2-3; D possibly corresponds to TRBD2 (7 bases). Germline V lookup: CDR1 MNHNS, CDR2 SASEGT. The CDR3 covers 14 residues. With 5 bases removed from V and 1 base from J, the gap between germline ends came to 10 bases. The CDR3 here is CASSPGGGTDTQYF. In DNA, the CDR3 is TGTGCCAGCAGTCCGGGGGGCGGCACAGATACGCAGTATTTT.

The CDR3 region is CASSLERSGWETQYF. In DNA form, the CDR3 reads TGTGCCAGCAGCTTAGAGAGATCTGGCTGGGAGACCCAGTACTTC. The rearrangement uses TRBV7-7 and TRBJ2-5; D gene uncertain. The CDR3 has 15 residues. CDR1 and CDR2 from the germline V gene are SSHAT and FNYEAQ (reference sequence). V was cut by 1 base and J by 5 bases, with 14 bases left in between.

CDR3 in DNA: TGTGCCAGTAGTATGGTTTCTCTTCGGGACGGGGAGAATTCACCCCTCCACTTT. Translated: CASSMVSLRDGENSPLHF. The rearrangement links TRBV19 to TRBJ1-6, with a weak D call TRBD1 (5 bases). Germline V gene sequence: CDR1 LNHDA, CDR2 SQIVND (reference sequence). The length of the CDR3 is 18 residues. Trimming shortened V by 3 bases and J by 7 bases, and 22 bases separated the two germline ends.

The V call is TRBV4-1, the J call TRBJ2-3; D gene unclear. There are 13 residues in the CDR3. V dropped 0 bases and J dropped 1 base, with 2 bases sitting between them. From germline, CDR1 is MGHRA and CDR2 YSYEKL. CDR3 sequence (DNA): TGCGCCAGCAGCCAAGATCGCACAGATACGCAGTATTTT. It specifies CASSQDRTDTQYF.

The CDR3: CASINRQGLNEKLFF. CDR3 nucleotides: TGTGCCAGTATTAACAGACAGGGCCTCAATGAAAAACTGTTTTTT. The V call is TRBV19, the J call TRBJ1-4, with TRBD1 matching 7 bases. The junction had 10 bases not matched to a gene; V was cut back by 7 bases and J by 5 bases. This CDR3 has 15 amino acids. Germline CDR1 LNHDA, CDR2 SQIVND (reference sequence).

The V call is TRBV30, the J call TRBJ2-7; 9 bases are a match to TRBD1. Germline V gene data show CDR1 as GTSNPN and CDR2 as SVGIG (reference sequence). The CDR3 spans 13 residues. The junction had 5 bases not matched to a gene; V was cut back by 3 bases and J by 5 bases. In DNA, the CDR3 is TGTGCCTGGAGCGGGACAGGGATTAACGAGCAGTACTTC. It translates to CAWSGTGINEQYF.